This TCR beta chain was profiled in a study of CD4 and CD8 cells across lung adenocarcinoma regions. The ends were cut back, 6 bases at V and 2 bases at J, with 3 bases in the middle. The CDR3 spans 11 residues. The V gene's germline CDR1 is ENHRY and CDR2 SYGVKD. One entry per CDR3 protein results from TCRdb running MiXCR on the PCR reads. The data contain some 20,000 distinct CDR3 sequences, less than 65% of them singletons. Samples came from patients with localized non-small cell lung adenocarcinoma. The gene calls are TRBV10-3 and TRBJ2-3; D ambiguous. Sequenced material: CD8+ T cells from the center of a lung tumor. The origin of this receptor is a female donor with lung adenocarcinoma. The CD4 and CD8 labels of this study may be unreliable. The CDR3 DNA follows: TGTGCCATCAGAAACACAGATACGCAGTATTTT. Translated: CAIRNTDTQYF.